This TCR beta chain is drawn from a study of OX40 agonist ivuxolimab in advanced cancers. Concerning the study at large: Ivuxolimab, which targeted the costimulatory receptor OX40 (CD134), was an agonistic, fully human IgG2 monoclonal antibody. The paper describes the monotherapy dose-escalation part (N ≈ 50 patients) of the phase I trial of ivuxolimab. The dose-escalation cohort was about 86% male with a mean age of around 64 years, ranging from about 23 to 85. Intravenous ivuxolimab was administered to patients every 2 weeks at six dose levels: 0.01, 0.1, 0.3, 1.5, 3 and 10 mg/kg. Prior anti-PD-1, anti-PD-L1 or anti-CTLA-4 therapy was permitted, and checkpoint inhibitors had been received by around 39% of dose-escalation patients. Among the roughly 52 dose-escalation patients, around 19 had hepatocellular carcinoma, around 15 melanoma, 9 renal cell carcinoma and 9 head and neck cancer. Partial responses occurred in three dose-escalation patients, of whom one had hepatocellular carcinoma and two had cutaneous melanoma. The point of sequencing TCRbeta in the periphery was to test whether ivuxolimab changed TCR sequence diversity and drove clonal T-cell expansion.

V sheds 1 base and J sheds 0 bases, leaving 27 bases between their ends. The CDR3 goes from the cysteine to the phenylalanine over 21 residues. Only the CDR3 DNA stays, 63 bases, in frame from base 1. A remark on this clone: Its antigen is still unknown. Base qualities were left out, and no much larger clone turns up one base away.

Genomic DNA was isolated from the sorted cells so that the TCRbeta CDR3 region could be sequenced. TCRbeta CDR3 regions were sequenced using the immunoSEQ Assay. Entries here come from immuneACCESS through TCRdb and include only in-frame sequences with V and J called. Some clones fail to appear in such tables; in the studies checked, an unresolved V gene covers under half of the shortfall, and the cause of the remainder is unknown. For this sample the table gives tens of thousands of clones, of which 90% were detected only once. The ten biggest clones cover 0.5% to 0.55% of the sample. Patients with autoimmune disease history or receiving systemic immunosuppression were excluded from the trial. Peripheral blood for TCR sequencing was drawn from every dose cohort at baseline, at cycle 4 day 1 and at cycle 7 day 1. Samples came from an open-label, multicenter, first-in-human phase I dose-escalation trial of ivuxolimab. Adults with locally advanced or metastatic melanoma, renal cell, hepatocellular, or head and neck squamous cell carcinoma were enrolled in the trial. Before TCR sequencing, CD4+ T cells and CD8+ T cells were sorted from peripheral blood as separate populations.

On the study overall, not on this receptor specifically: After ivuxolimab, more expanded clones were found on average in CD8+ T cells than in CD4+ T cells. Low levels of normalized T-cell clonal expansion were also shown by some nonresponding patients. The antigen specificity of the peripheral T cells that underwent clonal expansion was not determined. At doses from 0.1 to 3.0 mg/kg, clonal expansion was seen in both CD4+ and CD8+ blood T cells between baseline and week 6. Partial responders in the 0.1-3.0 mg/kg groups had among the lowest normalized peripheral clonal expansion, especially among CD8+ T cells.

The chain was built from TRBV23-1 and TRBJ1-1; too little of a D gene remains to name it. TRBV23-1 is labeled an ORF, and its function is uncertain. This clonotype was obtained from an adult with an advanced solid tumor such as melanoma, head and neck, liver or kidney cancer. The specimen was CD4+ or CD8+ T cells sorted from blood, collected in a trial of the OX40 agonist ivuxolimab. The CDR3 protein: CASSQFVREERCGEMNTEAFF. The sequence in DNA is TGCGCCAGCAGTCAATTTGTTAGGGAGGAAAGATGCGGGGAAATGAACACTGAAGCTTTCTTT.